This TCR beta chain was identified during a study of technical replicates of blood from a handful of donors. Germline V gives CDR1 LGHNA, CDR2 YNFKEQ. V lost 1 base and J lost 0; bases outside the gene matches: 1. The CDR3 totals 15 residues. The repertoire was sequenced with immunoSEQ multiplex PCR; TCRdb's copy has only in-frame clones and lacks some. Of 7,500 to 9,000 clones listed, approximately 87% were seen once; the top ten hold 9.5% to 13%. The rearrangement joins TRBV4-2 to TRBJ2-5; 8 positions match TRBD2. The clonotype originates from a human donor in good health. Sequencing used PBMCs. The CDR3 loop is CASSQGSGDQETQYF. The CDR3 coding sequence is TGTGCCAGCAGCCAAGGTAGCGGGGACCAAGAGACCCAGTACTTC.